This entry features one T cell receptor (beta chain) sequence. Trimming took off 4 bases at V and 5 bases at J, with 14 bases between the two ends. CDR3 size: 14 residues. The germline V gene has CDR1 MGHRA and CDR2 YSYEKL. Repertoires were generated with immunoSEQ multiplex PCR, while TCRdb's copy carries only in-frame clones and drops some. The sample includes around 80,000 clones, approximately 93% of them seen just once. This sample is part of a study of T cell changes during pregnancy in multiple sclerosis. The rearrangement links TRBV4-1 to TRBJ2-5; a weak D match, TRBD1 (6 bases). This specimen consisted of peripheral blood, obtained in the second trimester of pregnancy. The receptor was derived from a female donor in good health, enrolled as a control in a pregnancy study. In nucleotides, the CDR3 is TGCGCCAGCAGCCTTAGAGGGGGAAGGGAGACCCAGTACTTC. Amino acid sequence: CASSLRGGRETQYF.